This T cell receptor (beta chain) was identified in a study of T cells after yellow fever vaccination (dated by TCRdb to between 2017 and 2020). For the study in its entirety: The SMART-Seq v4 Ultra Low Input RNA kit was used to prepare libraries from fractions with low cell numbers. To track T-cell clones before and after primary and booster YFV17D yellow fever vaccination, bulk TCR alpha and beta repertoires were sequenced longitudinally. Two healthy male donors, one aged 18 to 29 and one aged 30 to 39 years, were included in the cohort. Bulk PBMC replicates and cell subsets were isolated from blood drawn at multiple timepoints before and after both primary and secondary immunization. The research as a whole found: Because abundant contaminating clonotypes from the bulk population could be contained in FACS-sorted repertoires, computational filtering was required. Compared with the primary T-cell response, the secondary T-cell response was faster but weaker, reaching its peak on day 5 rather than on day 15. After the booster, most clones that had expanded after primary vaccination were detected again (about 97% of CD4 and more than 80% of CD8), suggesting broad maintenance of memory. The study included only two donors, which limits how far the findings can be generalized. A small share of clonotypes was detected in both CD4 and CD8 compartments, with the overlap likely arising from convergent recombination.

The sample's treatment or condition, from its label and the paper: live attenuated yellow fever vaccine strain. Two biological replicates of bulk PBMCs were collected at each blood-draw timepoint. PBMCs were isolated from peripheral blood using a standard Ficoll-Paque protocol. TriZol was used to extract RNA from bulk PBMCs, from CD4 and CD8 fractions, and from dextramer-positive and dextramer-negative fractions. This clonotype has only a few counts. Its antigen target is currently unknown. Nothing much larger sits one base from this clone, and base qualities are not available. TCR cDNA was synthesized by 5'RACE template switching, through which a universal primer site and unique molecular identifiers were introduced. Priming for cDNA synthesis came from both the TCR alpha and TCR beta constant segments. Library amplification used two PCR steps, and the second PCR step added sample barcodes and sequencing adapters. Sequencing of the libraries was done on either Illumina HiSeq 2500 (2x100 bp) or NovaSeq (2x150 bp). On the authors' methods: MIGEC handled demultiplexing of reads and collapsing into UMI consensus sequences, while MiXCR performed V(D)J alignment. Using edgeR on replicate PBMC samples, clonotypes were called vaccine-responding if FDR was below 0.01 and the log2 fold change was above 5 up to day 15. Each bulk clonotype was labeled CD4 or CD8 based on which sequenced repertoire, CD4 or CD8, contained the clonotype at higher abundance. TCRdb ran its own pipeline on the public reads, namely fastp trimming at Q25 and MiXCR clone calling, and kept in-frame beta chains. Every distinct CDR3 protein forms one entry, paired with its most common genes and DNA. TCRdb assigned the V and J calls; the authors' analysis was not used. The sample table contains hundreds of thousands of distinct CDR3 sequences; only one count was recorded for around 16% of them. Of the sample, 15% to 20% falls within the top ten clones.

This TCR came from a man aged 18 to 29 who received the YFV17D yellow fever vaccine. The sample was PBMCs, taken around 5 days after the first yellow fever vaccination.

The nucleotide sequence reads TGTGCCAGCAGAGCGGGACAGGGCATCAATCAGCCCCAGCATTTT. Translation gives CASRAGQGINQPQHF. The rearrangement combines TRBV11-2 with TRBJ1-5; a stretch of 9 junction bases matches TRBD1. The germline V gene provides CDR1 SGHAT and CDR2 FQNNGV. From cysteine to phenylalanine, the CDR3 is 15 amino acids long. Only the CDR3 portion is preserved as DNA: 45 bases, with reading frame beginning at the first base. Germline trimming amounts to 6 bases on V and 3 bases on J, with 6 as the count of junction bases outside the gene matches.